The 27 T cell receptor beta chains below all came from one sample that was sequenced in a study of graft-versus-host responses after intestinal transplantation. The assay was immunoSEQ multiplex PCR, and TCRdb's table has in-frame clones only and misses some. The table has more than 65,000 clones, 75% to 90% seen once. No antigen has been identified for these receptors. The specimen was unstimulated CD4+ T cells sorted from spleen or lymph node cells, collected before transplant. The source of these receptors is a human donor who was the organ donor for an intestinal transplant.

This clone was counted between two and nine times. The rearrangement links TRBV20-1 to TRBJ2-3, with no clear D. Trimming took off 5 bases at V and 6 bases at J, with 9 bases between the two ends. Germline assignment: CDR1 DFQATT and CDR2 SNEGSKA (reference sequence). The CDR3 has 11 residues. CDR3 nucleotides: TGCAGTGCTGTAAACACGGATACGCAGTATTTT. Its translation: CSAVNTDTQYF.

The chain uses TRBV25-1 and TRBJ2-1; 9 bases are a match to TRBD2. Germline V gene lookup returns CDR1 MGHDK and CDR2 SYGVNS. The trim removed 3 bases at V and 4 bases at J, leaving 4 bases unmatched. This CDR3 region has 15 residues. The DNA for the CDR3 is TGTGCCAGCAGTGAGTGGCGGGGGGGGTACAATGAGCAGTTCTTC. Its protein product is CASSEWRGGYNEQFF.

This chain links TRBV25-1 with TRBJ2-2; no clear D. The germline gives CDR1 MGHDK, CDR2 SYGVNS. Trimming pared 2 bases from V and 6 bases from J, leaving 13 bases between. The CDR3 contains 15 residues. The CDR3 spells CASSEGVGWSGELFF. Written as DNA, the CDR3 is TGTGCCAGCAGTGAAGGAGTTGGTTGGTCCGGGGAGCTGTTTTTT. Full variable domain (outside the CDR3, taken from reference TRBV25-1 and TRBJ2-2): EADIYQTPRYLVIGTGKKITLECSQTMGHDKMYWYQQDPGMELHLIHYSYGVNSTEKGDLSSESTVSRIRTEHFPLTLESARPSHTSQYLCASSEGVGWSGELFFGEGSRLTVL.

The CDR3 region is CASRIQGYGYTF. The CDR3 DNA reads TGTGCCAGCAGAATACAGGGGTATGGCTACACCTTC. The chain uses TRBV6-5 and TRBJ1-2, with TRBD1 matching 7 bases. The CDR3 sequence is 12 residues long. From germline, CDR1 is MNHEY and CDR2 SVGAGI. After removal of 6 bases from V and 5 bases from J, the junction contained 3 bases not matched to a gene.

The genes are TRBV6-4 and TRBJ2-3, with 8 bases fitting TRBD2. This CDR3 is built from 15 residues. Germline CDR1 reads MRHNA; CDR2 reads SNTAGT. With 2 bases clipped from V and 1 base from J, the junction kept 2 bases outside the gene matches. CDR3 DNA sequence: TGTGCCAGCAGTGACGGCGGGGGGCGCACAGATACGCAGTATTTT. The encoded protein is CASSDGGGRTDTQYF.

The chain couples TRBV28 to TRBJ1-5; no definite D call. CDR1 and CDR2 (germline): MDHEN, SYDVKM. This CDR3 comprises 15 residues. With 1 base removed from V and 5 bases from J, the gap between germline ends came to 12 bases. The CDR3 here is CASSLSSGLHQPQHF. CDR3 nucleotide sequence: TGTGCCAGCAGTTTATCATCGGGTCTGCATCAGCCCCAGCATTTT.

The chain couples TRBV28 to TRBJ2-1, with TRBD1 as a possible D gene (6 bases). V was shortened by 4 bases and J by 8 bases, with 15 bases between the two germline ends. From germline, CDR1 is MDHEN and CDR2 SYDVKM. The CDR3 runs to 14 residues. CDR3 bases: TGTGCCAGCAGTTCATCGAGACAGGCCCATGAGCAGTTCTTC. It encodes CASSSSRQAHEQFF. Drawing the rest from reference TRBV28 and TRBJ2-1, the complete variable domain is DVKVTQSSRYLVKRTGEKVFLECVQDMDHENMFWYRQDPGLGLRLIYFSYDVKMKEKGDIPEGYSVSREKKERFSLILESASTNQTSMYLCASSSSRQAHEQFFGPGTRLTVL.

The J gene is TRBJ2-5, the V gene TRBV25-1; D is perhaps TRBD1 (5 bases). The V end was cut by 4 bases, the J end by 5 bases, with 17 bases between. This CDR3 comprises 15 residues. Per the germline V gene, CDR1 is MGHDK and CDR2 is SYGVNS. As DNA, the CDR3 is TGTGCCAGCAGTGCGGACACTAATTATCGGGAGACCCAGTACTTC. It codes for CASSADTNYRETQYF.

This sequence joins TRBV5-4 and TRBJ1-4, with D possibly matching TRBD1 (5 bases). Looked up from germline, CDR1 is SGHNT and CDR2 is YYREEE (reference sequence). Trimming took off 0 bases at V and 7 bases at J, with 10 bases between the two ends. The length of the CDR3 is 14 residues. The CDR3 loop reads CASSLDLGGEKLFF. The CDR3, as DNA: TGTGCCAGCAGCTTGGATTTGGGGGGTGAAAAACTGTTTTTT.

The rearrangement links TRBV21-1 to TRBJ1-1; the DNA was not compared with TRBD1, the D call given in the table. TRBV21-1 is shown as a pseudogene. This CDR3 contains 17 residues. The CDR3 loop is CASSVRDSRKLNTEAFF. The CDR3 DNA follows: TGTGCCAGCAGCGTCCGGGACAGCCGAAAATTGAACACTGAAGCTTTCTTT.

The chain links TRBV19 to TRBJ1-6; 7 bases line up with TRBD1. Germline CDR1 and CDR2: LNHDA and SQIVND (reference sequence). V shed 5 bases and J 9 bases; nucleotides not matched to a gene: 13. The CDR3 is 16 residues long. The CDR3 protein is CASSPTDRAGSSPLHF. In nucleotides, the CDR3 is TGTGCCAGTAGTCCAACCGACAGGGCAGGGAGTTCACCCCTCCACTTT.

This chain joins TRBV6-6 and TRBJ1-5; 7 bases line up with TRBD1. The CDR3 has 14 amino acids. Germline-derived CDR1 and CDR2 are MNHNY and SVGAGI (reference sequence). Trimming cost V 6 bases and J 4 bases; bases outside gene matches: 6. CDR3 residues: CASSRGTANQPQHF. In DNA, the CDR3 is TGTGCCAGCAGCCGCGGGACAGCAAATCAGCCCCAGCATTTT.

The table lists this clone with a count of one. CDR3 bases: TGTGCCAGCAGTCCTCACAGGGCTAATACCTATGGCTACACCTTC. This gives the protein CASSPHRANTYGYTF. The chain links TRBV27 to TRBJ1-2; a weak D match, TRBD1 (6 bases). V was clipped by 5 bases and J by 4 bases, with 17 bases between them. Germline CDR1 and CDR2: MNHEY and SMNVEV (reference sequence). The CDR3 is made up of 15 amino acids.

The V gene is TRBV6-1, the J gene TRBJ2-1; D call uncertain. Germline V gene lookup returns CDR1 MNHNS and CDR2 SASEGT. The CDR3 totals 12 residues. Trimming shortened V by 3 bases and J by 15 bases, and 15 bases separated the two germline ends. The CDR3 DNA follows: TGTGCCAGCAGTGATCTGGGCCGTCATCCGTTCTTC. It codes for CASSDLGRHPFF.

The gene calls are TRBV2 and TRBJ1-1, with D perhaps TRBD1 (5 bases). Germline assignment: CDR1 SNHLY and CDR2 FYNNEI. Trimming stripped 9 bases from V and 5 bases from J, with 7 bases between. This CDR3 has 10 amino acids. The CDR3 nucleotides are TGTGCCAGTGGGGGGACTGAAGCTTTCTTT. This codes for CASGGTEAFF. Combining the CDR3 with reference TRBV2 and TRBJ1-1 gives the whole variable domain EPEVTQTPSHQVTQMGQEVILRCVPISNHLYFYWYRQILGQKVEFLVSFYNNEISEKSEIFDDQFSVERPDGSNFTLKIRSTKLEDSAMYFCASGGTEAFFGQGTRLTVV.

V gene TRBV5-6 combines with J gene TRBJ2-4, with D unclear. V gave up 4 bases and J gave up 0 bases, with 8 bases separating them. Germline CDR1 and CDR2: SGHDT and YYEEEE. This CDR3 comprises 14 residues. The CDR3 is CASSAGVAKNIQYF. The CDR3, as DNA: TGTGCCAGCAGCGCCGGAGTAGCCAAAAACATTCAGTACTTC. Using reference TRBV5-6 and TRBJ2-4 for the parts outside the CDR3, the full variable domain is DAGVTQSPTHLIKTRGQQVTLRCSPKSGHDTVSWYQQALGQGPQFIFQYYEEEERQRGNFPDRFSGHQFPNYSSELNVNALLLGDSALYLCASSAGVAKNIQYFGAGTRLSVL.

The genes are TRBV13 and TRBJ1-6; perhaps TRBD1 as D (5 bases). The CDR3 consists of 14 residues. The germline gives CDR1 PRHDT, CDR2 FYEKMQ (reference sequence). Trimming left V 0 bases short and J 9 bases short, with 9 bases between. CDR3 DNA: TGTGCCAGCAGCTTAGGGGGGCTTGGTTCACCCCTCCACTTT. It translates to CASSLGGLGSPLHF.

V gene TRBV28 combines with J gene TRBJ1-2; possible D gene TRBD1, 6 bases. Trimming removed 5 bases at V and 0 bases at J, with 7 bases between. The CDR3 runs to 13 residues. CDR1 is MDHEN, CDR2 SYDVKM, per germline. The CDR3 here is CASSAGANYGYTF. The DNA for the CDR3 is TGTGCCAGCAGTGCAGGGGCTAACTATGGCTACACCTTC.

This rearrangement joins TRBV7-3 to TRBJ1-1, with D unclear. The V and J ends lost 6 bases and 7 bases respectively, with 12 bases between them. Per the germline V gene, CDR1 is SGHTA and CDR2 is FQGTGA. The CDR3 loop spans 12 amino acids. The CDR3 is CASSRPGGEAFF. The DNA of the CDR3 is TGTGCCAGCAGTCGTCCGGGAGGTGAAGCTTTCTTT.

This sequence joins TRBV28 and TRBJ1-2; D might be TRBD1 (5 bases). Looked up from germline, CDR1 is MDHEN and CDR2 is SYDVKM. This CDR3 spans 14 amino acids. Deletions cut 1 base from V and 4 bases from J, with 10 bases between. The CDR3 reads CASSLLGRGYGYTF. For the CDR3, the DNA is TGTGCCAGCAGTTTATTGGGTAGGGGCTATGGCTACACCTTC.

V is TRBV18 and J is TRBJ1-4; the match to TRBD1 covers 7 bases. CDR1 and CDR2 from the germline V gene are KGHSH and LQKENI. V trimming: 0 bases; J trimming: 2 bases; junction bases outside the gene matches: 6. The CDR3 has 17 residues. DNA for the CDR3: TGTGCCAGCTCACCACCTCGACAGGGTTCGACTAATGAAAAACTGTTTTTT. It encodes CASSPPRQGSTNEKLFF.

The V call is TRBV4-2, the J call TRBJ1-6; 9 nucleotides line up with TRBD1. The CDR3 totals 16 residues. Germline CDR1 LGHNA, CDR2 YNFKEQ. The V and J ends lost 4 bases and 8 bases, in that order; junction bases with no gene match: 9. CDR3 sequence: CASSPKKRTGDSPLHF. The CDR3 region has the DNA TGTGCCAGCAGCCCGAAAAAAAGGACAGGGGATTCACCCCTCCACTTT.

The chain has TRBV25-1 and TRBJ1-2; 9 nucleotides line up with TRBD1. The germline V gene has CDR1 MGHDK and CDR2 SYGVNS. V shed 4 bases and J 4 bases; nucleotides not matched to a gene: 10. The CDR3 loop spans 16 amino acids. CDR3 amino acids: CASSGLQGAPGYGYTF. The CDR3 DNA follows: TGTGCCAGCAGTGGTCTACAGGGGGCGCCGGGCTATGGCTACACCTTC.

CDR3 amino acids: CASSPISGGSYNEQFF. The DNA for the CDR3 is TGTGCCAGCAGCCCCATTAGCGGGGGTTCCTACAATGAGCAGTTCTTC. The chain recombines TRBV7-8 with TRBJ2-1; 9 bases match TRBD2. The ends lost 5 bases at V and 1 base at J; junction bases unmatched: 6. The germline V gene encodes CDR1 SGHVS and CDR2 FQNEAQ. There are 16 residues in the CDR3.

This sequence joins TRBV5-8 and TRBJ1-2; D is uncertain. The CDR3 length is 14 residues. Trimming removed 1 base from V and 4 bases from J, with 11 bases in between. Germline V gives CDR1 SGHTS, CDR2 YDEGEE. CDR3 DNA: TGTGCCAGCAGCTTGTCGGGAGGAGGCTATGGCTACACCTTC. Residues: CASSLSGGGYGYTF.

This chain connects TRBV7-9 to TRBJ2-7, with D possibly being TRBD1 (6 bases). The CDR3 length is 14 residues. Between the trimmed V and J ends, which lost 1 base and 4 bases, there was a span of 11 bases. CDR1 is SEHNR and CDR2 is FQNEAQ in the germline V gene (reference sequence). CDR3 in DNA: TGTGCCAGCAGCTTAGGGCAGGGGATATACGAGCAGTACGTC. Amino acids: CASSLGQGIYEQYV.

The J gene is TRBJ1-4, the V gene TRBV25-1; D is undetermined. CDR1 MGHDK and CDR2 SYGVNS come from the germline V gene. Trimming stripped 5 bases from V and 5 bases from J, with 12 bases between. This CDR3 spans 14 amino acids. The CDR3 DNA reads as TGTGCCAGCAGTAACAACGTAATAAATGAAAAACTGTTTTTT. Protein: CASSNNVINEKLFF.